Below are 17 T cell receptor beta chains sequenced from a single sample in a study of T-cell memory formation after mild COVID-19. Using its own MiXCR run on the 5' RACE reads, TCRdb lists one record per CDR3 protein. The sample comprises more than 250,000 distinct CDR3 sequences, around 15% of which are singletons, and roughly 25% rests with the top ten. Sample: PBMCs or a T cell subset sorted from them (not recorded which). Receptors originate from a man aged 18-30 years who had mild COVID-19 (a few samples of this study predate the infection). Cell type and time point are not known.

There are many counts of this clonotype. Written as DNA, the CDR3 is TGCGCCAGCAGGCCGGGACAGGGAAGTGGGAATTCACCCCTCCACTTT. Protein product: CASRPGQGSGNSPLHF. The J gene is TRBJ1-6, the V gene TRBV5-1; 9 bases fit TRBD1. Germline lookup yields CDR1 SGHRS and CDR2 YFSETQ. V trimming: 5 bases; J trimming: 7 bases; junction bases outside the gene matches: 10. The CDR3 loop spans 16 amino acids.

This clonotype was seen only a few times. This chain joins TRBV4-1 and TRBJ1-1; 7 nucleotides match TRBD1. With V trimmed by 7 bases and J by 0 bases, 8 bases remained unmatched. The CDR3 runs 15 residues. The germline CDR1 and CDR2 sequences are MGHRA and YSYEKL. CDR3 sequence: CASTRGDSLNTEAFF. The CDR3 DNA follows: TGCGCCAGCACAAGGGGGGACAGCTTGAACACTGAAGCTTTCTTT.

This clonotype was seen a single time. The rearrangement links TRBV15 to TRBJ1-2; D unclear. The V gene lost 0 bases and the J gene lost 4 bases, with 9 bases spanning the gap. The length of the CDR3 is 14 residues. CDR1 is LNHNV and CDR2 is YYDKDF in the germline V gene (reference sequence). Here the CDR3 DNA reads TGTGCCACCAGCAGAGAGGAGGCAGTCTATGGCTACACCTTC. Its protein product is CATSREEAVYGYTF.

Only a few counts were recorded for this clonotype. V and J are TRBV6-5 and TRBJ1-6; possibly TRBD1 for D (6 bases). This CDR3 is built from 17 residues. The germline V gene encodes CDR1 MNHEY and CDR2 SVGAGI. With 7 bases removed from V and 5 bases from J, the gap between germline ends came to 21 bases. The CDR3 coding sequence is TGTGCCAGCACCGTACGGTCGGTTACAGGGCATAATTCACCCCTCCACTTT. It yields the protein CASTVRSVTGHNSPLHF.

J is TRBJ2-5 and V is TRBV15, with 9 bases fitting TRBD2. The CDR3 sequence is 17 residues long. Trimming at V came to 0 bases and at J to 3 bases, leaving 8 bases not matched to a gene. The germline V gene encodes CDR1 LNHNV and CDR2 YYDKDF (reference sequence). The CDR3 sequence is CATSRDPLSSGKETQYF. The DNA of the CDR3 is TGTGCCACCAGCAGAGATCCATTATCTAGCGGGAAAGAGACCCAGTACTTC.

In its sample, this clonotype was seen a few times. The chain employs TRBV27 and TRBJ1-1; weak D call: TRBD1 (5 bases). Per the germline V gene, CDR1 is MNHEY and CDR2 is SMNVEV (reference sequence). CDR3 size: 13 residues. The ends were cut back, 7 bases at V and 5 bases at J, with 14 bases in the middle. CDR3 protein: CASTNTWGTEAFF. The CDR3 nucleotides are TGTGCCAGCACCAATACTTGGGGGACTGAAGCTTTCTTT.

This clonotype was seen only a few times. This rearrangement joins TRBV6-5 to TRBJ1-2, with unresolved D. V was pared by 5 bases and J by 0 bases, with 10 bases between. The CDR3 is 14 amino acids. CDR1 MNHEY and CDR2 SVGAGI come from the germline V gene. This chain's CDR3 is CASSTQPTNYGYTF. CDR3 nucleotide sequence: TGTGCCAGCAGTACCCAGCCCACTAACTATGGCTACACCTTC.

The chain is built from TRBV10-3 and TRBJ2-3; the D call may be TRBD1 or TRBD2 (5 bases each). Germline V gene lookup returns CDR1 ENHRY and CDR2 SYGVKD. The CDR3 has 14 amino acids. V was trimmed by 3 bases and J by 8 bases, leaving 15 bases between them. Written as DNA, the CDR3 is TGTGCCATCAGTGAAGGGACCCTGGGGGTTACGCAGTATTTT. It yields the protein CAISEGTLGVTQYF.

The chain employs TRBV7-2 and TRBJ2-4; D is possibly TRBD2 (5 bases). Per the germline V gene, CDR1 is SGHTA and CDR2 is FQGNSA. This CDR3 is 16 amino acids long. The V and J ends lost 1 base and 0 bases respectively, with 10 bases between them. DNA of the CDR3: TGTGCCAGCAGCTTAGGGGCGGGTTTAGCCAAAAACATTCAGTACTTC. This gives the protein CASSLGAGLAKNIQYF.

There are a few counts of this clonotype. The rearrangement joins TRBV12-3 or TRBV12-4 to TRBJ2-7, with D maybe TRBD2 (5 bases). CDR3 length equals 11 residues. The V gene lost 6 bases and the J gene lost 7 bases, with 10 bases spanning the gap. The CDR3 region has the DNA TGTGCCAGCAGCACAAGGAGGGAGCAGTACTTC. It encodes CASSTRREQYF.

This clonotype was seen at least ten times. The chain carries TRBV7-9 and TRBJ2-3, with 11 bases lining up with TRBD2. The CDR3 runs 16 residues. J was trimmed by 4 bases and V by 4 bases; bases with no gene match: 7. Germline V gene lookup returns CDR1 SEHNR and CDR2 FQNEAQ (reference sequence). The DNA of the CDR3 is TGTGCCAGCAGCTCTATACTAGCGGGGGAACCAGATACGCAGTATTTT. Protein product: CASSSILAGEPDTQYF.

V usage is TRBV18 and J usage is TRBJ1-1; tentatively, D is TRBD1 (6 bases). The CDR3 spans 15 residues. With 2 bases removed from V and 1 base from J, the gap between germline ends came to 11 bases. The V gene's germline CDR1 is KGHSH and CDR2 LQKENI. CDR3 DNA: TGTGCCAGCTCACCAACTCCGACAGGGAACACTGAAGCTTTCTTT. The encoded protein is CASSPTPTGNTEAFF.

This clonotype was picked up a small number of times. This sequence joins TRBV6-5 and TRBJ1-1, with D tentatively TRBD1 (5 bases). Germline CDR1 MNHEY, CDR2 SVGAGI. The CDR3 loop spans 15 amino acids. The ends were cut back, 0 bases at V and 1 base at J, with 9 bases in the middle. CDR3 region: CASSYSGQPNTEAFF. CDR3 nucleotides: TGTGCCAGCAGTTACTCGGGGCAACCGAACACTGAAGCTTTCTTT.

Concerning this clonotype itself: A read error may explain this, as a much larger clone is one base away. The chain is built from TRBV7-2 and TRBJ2-3; 12 bases line up with TRBD2. The CDR3 is 18 residues long. The V gene's germline CDR1 is SGHTA and CDR2 FQGNSA. V was clipped by 0 bases and J by 0 bases; unmatched bases: 4. CDR3 sequence (DNA): TGTGCCAGCAGCTTAGCCGTGACTAGCGGGAGTAGCACAGATACGCAGTATTTT. Its protein product is CASSLAVTSGSSTDTQYF.

The J gene is TRBJ2-7, the V gene TRBV12-3 or TRBV12-4; 10 bases line up with TRBD1. The CDR3 runs 16 residues. The V segment lost 2 bases and the J segment 2 bases; nucleotides outside the gene matches: 6. The CDR3 spells CASSLLGQGLTYEQYF. In DNA, the CDR3 is TGTGCCAGCAGTTTATTGGGACAGGGGTTAACCTACGAGCAGTACTTC.

The rearrangement links TRBV7-9 to TRBJ2-3, with 13 bases that match TRBD2. CDR3 size: 17 residues. With 8 bases clipped from V and 2 bases from J, the junction kept 10 bases outside the gene matches. CDR1 and CDR2 from the germline V gene are SEHNR and FQNEAQ (reference sequence). CDR3 nucleotides: TGTGCCAGCCGCCCTCTGGGACTAGCGGGGTTCACAGATACGCAGTATTTT. This codes for CASRPLGLAGFTDTQYF. The full variable domain, in which reference TRBV7-9 and TRBJ2-3 provide the parts outside the CDR3, is DTGVSQNPRHKITKRGQNVTFRCDPISEHNRLYWYRQTLGQGPEFLTYFQNEAQLEKSRLLSDRFSAERPKGSFSTLEIQRTEQGDSAMYLCASRPLGLAGFTDTQYFGPGTRLTVL.

The chain has TRBV12-3 or TRBV12-4 and TRBJ1-5, with TRBD1 matching 8 bases. The trim removed 5 bases at V and 2 bases at J, leaving 8 bases unmatched. CDR3 length: 16 residues. CDR3 sequence reads: CASSQTGTGGNQPQHF. The CDR3, as DNA: TGTGCCAGCAGTCAGACCGGGACAGGTGGCAATCAGCCCCAGCATTTT.